This TCR beta chain emerged from a study of blood T cell repertoires in COVID-19. TCRdb keeps only in-frame clones here, not all; method: immunoSEQ multiplex PCR. The table lists around 250,000 clones, around 83% of them singletons. Details on this clone: Germline and junction disagree at one end, which may indicate a read error.

The CDR3 is made up of 13 amino acids. The germline CDR1 and CDR2 sequences are KGHSH and LQKENI. Sequenced material: peripheral blood. The TCR comes from a woman aged 40 to 50 who had recovered from COVID-19. The chain joins TRBV18 to TRBJ2-7; unclear D gene. CDR3 coding DNA: TGTGCCAGCTCACCCTCCGGGTCCTCCGAGCAGTACTTC. It codes for CASSPSGSSEQYF.